This T cell receptor beta chain is from a study of cytomegalovirus exposure and HLA in healthy donors. Findings and limits, study-wide: Cytomegalovirus status was reportedly diagnosed by the classifier with high specificity and sensitivity.

Healthy individuals who donated bone marrow served as the donors. Primers included in the PCR were 60 Vbeta and 13 Jbeta primers. Produced via immunoSEQ multiplex PCR; TCRdb's table is partial and in-frame only. The profile shows more than 85,000 clones, roughly 13% of them singletons. The V gene end was trimmed by 4 bases and the J gene end by 2 bases; junction bases not matched to a gene: 4. The CDR3 loop spans 14 amino acids. Germline assignment: CDR1 SQVTM and CDR2 ANQGSEA. Notes on this clone: Its antigen is unidentified.

The gene calls are TRBV29-1 and TRBJ2-5; 10 nucleotides align to TRBD2. Sequenced material: PBMCs. The sequence derives from a man aged 35 to 55 in good health and CMV-seropositive. CDR3 amino acids: CSVAQAGGQETQYF. The CDR3 DNA reads TGCAGCGTTGCCCAAGCGGGAGGGCAAGAGACCCAGTACTTC.